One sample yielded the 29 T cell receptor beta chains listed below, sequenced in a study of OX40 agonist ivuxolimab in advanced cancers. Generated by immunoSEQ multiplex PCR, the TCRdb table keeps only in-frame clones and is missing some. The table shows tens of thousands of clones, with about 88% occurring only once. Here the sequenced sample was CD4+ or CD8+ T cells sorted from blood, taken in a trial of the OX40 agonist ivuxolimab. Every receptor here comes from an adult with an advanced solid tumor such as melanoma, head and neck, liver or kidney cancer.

CDR3 DNA: TGTGCCAGCAGTGGGGACGGAACCTACGAGCAGTACTTC. Translation: CASSGDGTYEQYF. The rearrangement links TRBV2 to TRBJ2-7; D is possibly TRBD1 or TRBD2 (5 bases each). Looked up from germline, CDR1 is SNHLY and CDR2 is FYNNEI. The CDR3 sequence is 13 residues long. Between the trimmed V and J ends, which lost 4 bases and 2 bases, there was a span of 9 bases.

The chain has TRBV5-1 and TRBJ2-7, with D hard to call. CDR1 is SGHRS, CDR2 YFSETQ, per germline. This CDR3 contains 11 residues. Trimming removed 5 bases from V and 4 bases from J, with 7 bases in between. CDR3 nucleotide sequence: TGCGCCAGCAGGGTCGGGTACGAGCAGTACTTC. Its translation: CASRVGYEQYF.

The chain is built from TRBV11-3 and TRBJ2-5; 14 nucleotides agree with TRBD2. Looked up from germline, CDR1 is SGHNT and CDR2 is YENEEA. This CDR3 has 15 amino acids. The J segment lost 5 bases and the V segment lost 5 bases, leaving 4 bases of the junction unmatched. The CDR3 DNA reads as TGTGCCAGCAGCAAGGGACTAGCGGGAGAGGAGACCCAGTACTTC. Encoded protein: CASSKGLAGEETQYF.

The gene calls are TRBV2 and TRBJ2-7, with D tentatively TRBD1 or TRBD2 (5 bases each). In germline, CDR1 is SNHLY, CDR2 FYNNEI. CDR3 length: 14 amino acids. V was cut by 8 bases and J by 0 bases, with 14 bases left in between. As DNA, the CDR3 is TGTGCCAGCGGGGGACCCATCGCCTCCTACGAGCAGTACTTC. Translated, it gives CASGGPIASYEQYF.

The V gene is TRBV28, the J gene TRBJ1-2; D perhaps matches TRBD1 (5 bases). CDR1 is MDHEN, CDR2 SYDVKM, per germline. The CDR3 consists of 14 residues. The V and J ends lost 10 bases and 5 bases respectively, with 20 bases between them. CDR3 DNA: TGTGCCATCCCCAGAGGGGACGGGGGTTATGGCTACACCTTC. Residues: CAIPRGDGGYGYTF.

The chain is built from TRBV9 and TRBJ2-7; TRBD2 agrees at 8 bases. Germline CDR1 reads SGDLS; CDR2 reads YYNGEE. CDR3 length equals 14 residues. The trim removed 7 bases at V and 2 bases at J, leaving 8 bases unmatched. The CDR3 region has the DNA TGTGCCAGCGGCGCCGGGGGGGGCACCTACGAGCAGTACTTC. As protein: CASGAGGGTYEQYF.

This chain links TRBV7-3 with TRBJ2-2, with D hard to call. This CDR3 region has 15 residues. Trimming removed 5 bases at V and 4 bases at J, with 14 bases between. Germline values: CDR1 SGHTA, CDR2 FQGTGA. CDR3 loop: CASSLQAYSTGELFF. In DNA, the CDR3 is TGTGCCAGCAGCCTTCAGGCTTACAGCACCGGGGAGCTGTTTTTT.

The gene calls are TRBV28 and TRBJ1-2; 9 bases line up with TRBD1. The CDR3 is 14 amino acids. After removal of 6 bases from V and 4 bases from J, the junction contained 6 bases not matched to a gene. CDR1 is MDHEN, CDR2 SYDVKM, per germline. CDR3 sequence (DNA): TGTGCCAGCAGCACTACAGGGGGCGGCTATGGCTACACCTTC. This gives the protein CASSTTGGGYGYTF.

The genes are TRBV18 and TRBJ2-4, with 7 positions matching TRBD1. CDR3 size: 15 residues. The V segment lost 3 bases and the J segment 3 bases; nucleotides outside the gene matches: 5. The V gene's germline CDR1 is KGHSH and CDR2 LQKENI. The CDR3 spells CASSPLDRIKNIQYF. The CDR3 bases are TGTGCCAGCTCACCCCTGGACAGGATCAAAAACATTCAGTACTTC.

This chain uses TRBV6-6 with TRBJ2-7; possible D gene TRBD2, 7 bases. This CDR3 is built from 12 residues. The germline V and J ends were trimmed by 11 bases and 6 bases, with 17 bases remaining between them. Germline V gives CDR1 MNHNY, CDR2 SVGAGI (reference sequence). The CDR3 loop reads CAHARGAFEQYF. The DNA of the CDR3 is TGTGCCCACGCCCGGGGGGCCTTCGAGCAGTACTTC.

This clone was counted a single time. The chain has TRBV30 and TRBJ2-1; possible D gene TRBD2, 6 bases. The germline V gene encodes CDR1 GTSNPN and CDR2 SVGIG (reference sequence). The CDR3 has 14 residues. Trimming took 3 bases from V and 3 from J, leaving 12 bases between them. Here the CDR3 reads CAWSLASGYNEQFF. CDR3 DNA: TGTGCCTGGAGCCTAGCGTCTGGCTACAATGAGCAGTTCTTC.

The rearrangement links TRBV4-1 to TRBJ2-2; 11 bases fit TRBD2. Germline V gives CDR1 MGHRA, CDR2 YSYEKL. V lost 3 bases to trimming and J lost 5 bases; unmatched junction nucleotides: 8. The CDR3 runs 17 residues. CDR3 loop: CASSHATSGRPTGELFF. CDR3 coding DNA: TGCGCCAGCAGCCACGCAACTAGCGGGAGACCGACCGGGGAGCTGTTTTTT.

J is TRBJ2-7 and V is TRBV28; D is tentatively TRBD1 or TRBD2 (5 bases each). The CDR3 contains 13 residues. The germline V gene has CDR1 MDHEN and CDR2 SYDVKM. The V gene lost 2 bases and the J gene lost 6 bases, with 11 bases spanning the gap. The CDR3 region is CASSLGGATEQYF. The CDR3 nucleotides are TGTGCCAGCAGTTTAGGGGGAGCAACCGAGCAGTACTTC.

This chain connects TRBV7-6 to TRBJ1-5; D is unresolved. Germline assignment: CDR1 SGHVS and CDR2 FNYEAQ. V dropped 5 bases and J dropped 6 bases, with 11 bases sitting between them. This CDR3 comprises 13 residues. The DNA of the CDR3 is TGTGCCAGCAGCCTCTTACATGGTCAGCCCCAGCATTTT. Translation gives CASSLLHGQPQHF.

The CDR3 here is CASSPTGQGLVGANVLTF. The CDR3 coding sequence is TGTGCCAGTAGCCCCACCGGGCAGGGTTTAGTTGGGGCCAACGTCCTGACTTTC. The chain links TRBV19 to TRBJ2-6; tentative D call: TRBD1 (5 bases). Deletions cut 6 bases from V and 3 bases from J, with 21 bases between. Germline assignment: CDR1 LNHDA and CDR2 SQIVND (reference sequence). There are 18 residues in the CDR3.

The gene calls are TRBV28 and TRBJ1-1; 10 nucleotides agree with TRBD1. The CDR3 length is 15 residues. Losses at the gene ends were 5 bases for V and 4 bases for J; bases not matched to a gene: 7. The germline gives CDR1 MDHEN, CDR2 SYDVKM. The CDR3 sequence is CASSSEGQGITEAFF. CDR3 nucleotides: TGTGCCAGCAGTAGCGAGGGACAGGGGATCACTGAAGCTTTCTTT.

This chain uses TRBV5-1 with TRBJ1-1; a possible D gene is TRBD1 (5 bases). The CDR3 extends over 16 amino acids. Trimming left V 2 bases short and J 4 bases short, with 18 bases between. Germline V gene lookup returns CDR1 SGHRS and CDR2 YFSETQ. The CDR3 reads CASSFTSGGTVTEAFF. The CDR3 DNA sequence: TGCGCCAGCAGCTTTACATCTGGGGGGACGGTCACTGAAGCTTTCTTT.

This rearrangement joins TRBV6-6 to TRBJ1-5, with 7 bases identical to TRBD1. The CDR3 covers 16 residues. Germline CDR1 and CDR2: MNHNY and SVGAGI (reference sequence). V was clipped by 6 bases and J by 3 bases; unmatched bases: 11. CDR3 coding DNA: TGTGCCAGCAGGGAGGGACAGAGTCCCGTCAATCAGCCCCAGCATTTT. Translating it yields CASREGQSPVNQPQHF.

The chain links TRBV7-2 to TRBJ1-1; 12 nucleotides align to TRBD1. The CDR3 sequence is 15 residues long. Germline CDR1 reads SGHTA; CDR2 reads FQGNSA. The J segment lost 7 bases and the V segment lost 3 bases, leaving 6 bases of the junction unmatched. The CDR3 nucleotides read TGTGCCAGCAGCTTGGGACAGGGGGCATGGCTTGAAGCTTTCTTT. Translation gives CASSLGQGAWLEAFF.

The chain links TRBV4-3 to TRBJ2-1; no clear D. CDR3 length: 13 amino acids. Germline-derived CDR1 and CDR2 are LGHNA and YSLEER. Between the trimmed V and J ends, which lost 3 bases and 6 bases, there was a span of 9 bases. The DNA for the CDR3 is TGCGCCAGCAGCCAGCAACAACGCAATGAGCAGTTCTTC. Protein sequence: CASSQQQRNEQFF.

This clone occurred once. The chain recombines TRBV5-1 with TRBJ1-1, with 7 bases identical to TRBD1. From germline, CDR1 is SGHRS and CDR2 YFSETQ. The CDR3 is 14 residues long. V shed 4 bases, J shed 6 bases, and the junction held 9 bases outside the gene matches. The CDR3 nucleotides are TGCGCCAGCAGCGTCGAAACAGGGGCGGCTGAAGCTTTCTTT. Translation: CASSVETGAAEAFF.

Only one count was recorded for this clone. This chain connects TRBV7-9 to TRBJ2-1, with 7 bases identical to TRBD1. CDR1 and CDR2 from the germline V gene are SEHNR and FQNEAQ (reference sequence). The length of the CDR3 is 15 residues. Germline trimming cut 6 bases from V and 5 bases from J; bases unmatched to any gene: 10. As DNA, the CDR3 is TGTGCCAGCAGAGCTTCCGGGACAGCCAACAATGAGCAGTTCTTC. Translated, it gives CASRASGTANNEQFF. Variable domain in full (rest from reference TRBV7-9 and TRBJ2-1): DTGVSQNPRHKITKRGQNVTFRCDPISEHNRLYWYRQTLGQGPEFLTYFQNEAQLEKSRLLSDRFSAERPKGSFSTLEIQRTEQGDSAMYLCASRASGTANNEQFFGPGTRLTVL.

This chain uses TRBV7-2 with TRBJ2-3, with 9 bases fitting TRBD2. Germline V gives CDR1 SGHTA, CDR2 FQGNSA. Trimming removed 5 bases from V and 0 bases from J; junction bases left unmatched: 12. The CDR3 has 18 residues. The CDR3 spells CASSPFGLAQTSTDTQYF. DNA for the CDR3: TGTGCCAGCAGCCCATTCGGACTAGCGCAAACTAGCACAGATACGCAGTATTTT.

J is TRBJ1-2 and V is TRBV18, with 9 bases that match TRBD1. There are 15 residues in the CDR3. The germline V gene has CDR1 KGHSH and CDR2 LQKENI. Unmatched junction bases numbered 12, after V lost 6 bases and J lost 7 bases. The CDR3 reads CASSPEDRGHFGYTF. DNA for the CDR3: TGTGCCAGCTCCCCAGAGGACAGGGGTCACTTTGGCTACACCTTC.

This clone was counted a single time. CDR3 bases: TGTGCCAGCGGACCTGCGGGACGGCTGAATGAAAAACTGTTTTTT. This gives the protein CASGPAGRLNEKLFF. V gene TRBV28 combines with J gene TRBJ1-4; perhaps TRBD1 as D (5 bases). The germline V gene has CDR1 MDHEN and CDR2 SYDVKM. CDR3 size: 15 residues. The V gene lost 8 bases and the J gene lost 5 bases, with 18 bases spanning the gap.

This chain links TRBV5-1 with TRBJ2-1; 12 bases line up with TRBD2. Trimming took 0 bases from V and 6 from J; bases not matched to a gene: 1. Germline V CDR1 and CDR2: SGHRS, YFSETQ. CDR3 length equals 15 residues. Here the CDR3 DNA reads TGCGCCAGCAGCTTGGAACTAGCGGGAGGCAATGAGCAGTTCTTC. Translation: CASSLELAGGNEQFF. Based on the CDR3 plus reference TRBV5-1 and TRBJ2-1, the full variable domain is KAGVTQTPRYLIKTRGQQVTLSCSPISGHRSVSWYQQTPGQGLQFLFEYFSETQRNKGNFPGRFSGRQFSNSRSEMNVSTLELGDSALYLCASSLELAGGNEQFFGPGTRLTVL.

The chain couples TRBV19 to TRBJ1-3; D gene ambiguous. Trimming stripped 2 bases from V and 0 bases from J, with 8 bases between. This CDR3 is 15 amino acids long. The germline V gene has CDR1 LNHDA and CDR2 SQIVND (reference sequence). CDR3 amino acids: CASSISTSSGNTIYF. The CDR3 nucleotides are TGTGCCAGTAGTATATCCACGAGCTCTGGAAACACCATATATTTT.

The CDR3 region has the DNA TGTGCCAGCAGTTATAAGTGGGTGGGTCGCGAGCAGTTCTTC. It yields the protein CASSYKWVGREQFF. The V gene is TRBV6-5, the J gene TRBJ2-1; no firm D call. Germline-derived CDR1 and CDR2 are MNHEY and SVGAGI. This CDR3 has 14 amino acids. Trimming removed 3 bases at V and 10 bases at J, with 16 bases between.

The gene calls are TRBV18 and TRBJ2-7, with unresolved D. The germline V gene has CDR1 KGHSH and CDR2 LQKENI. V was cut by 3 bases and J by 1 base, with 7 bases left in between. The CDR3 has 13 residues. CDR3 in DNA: TGTGCCAGCTCACCCGACGCATCCTACGAGCAGTACTTC. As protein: CASSPDASYEQYF. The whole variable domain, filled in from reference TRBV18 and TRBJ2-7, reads NAGVMQNPRHLVRRRGQEARLRCSPMKGHSHVYWYRQLPEEGLKFMVYLQKENIIDESGMPKERFSAEFPKEGPSILRIQQVVRGDSAAYFCASSPDASYEQYFGPGTRLTVT.